These 20 T cell receptor beta chains share one sample of origin, sequenced in a study of T cells in Graves' hyperthyroidism and ophthalmopathy. TCR beta CDR3 region amplification was performed from RNA transcripts. The primer set for the first-round RT-PCR of the TCR CDR3 was HTBI. TCRdb itself ran the multiplex PCR reads through MiXCR, one entry per CDR3 protein. This sample yields hundreds of thousands of distinct CDR3 sequences, of which about 15% are seen a single time; about 3.9% belongs to the top ten. Sequencing was done on a sample of blood. These receptors came from a woman aged 40 to 50 with Graves' ophthalmopathy.

The sample holds many counts of this clonotype. CDR3 sequence (DNA): TGTGCCACCAGCAGCCCCGGGGATAACTATGGCTACACCTTC. The encoded protein is CATSSPGDNYGYTF. This sequence joins TRBV15 and TRBJ1-2; D not resolved. V gave up 3 bases and J gave up 1 base, with 9 bases separating them. This CDR3 contains 14 residues. CDR1 and CDR2 from the germline V gene are LNHNV and YYDKDF (reference sequence).

The sample holds many counts of this clonotype. The chain uses TRBV24-1 and TRBJ2-3; 7 bases match TRBD2. The J segment lost 0 bases and the V segment lost 4 bases, leaving 3 bases of the junction unmatched. CDR1 is KGHDR and CDR2 is SFDVKD in the germline V gene. CDR3 length: 15 residues. CDR3 region: CATSEASGSTDTQYF. In nucleotides, the CDR3 is TGTGCCACCAGTGAGGCTAGCGGAAGCACAGATACGCAGTATTTT.

This chain uses TRBV6-5 with TRBJ1-2; D is ambiguous. The CDR3 contains 13 residues. CDR1 is MNHEY and CDR2 is SVGAGI in the germline V gene. V was clipped by 3 bases and J by 4 bases, with 9 bases between them. CDR3 DNA: TGTGCCAGCAGTTATCGAAACGGCTATGGCTACACCTTC. This encodes CASSYRNGYGYTF.

The genes are TRBV7-2 and TRBJ2-7, with TRBD2 matching 10 bases. The CDR3 spans 14 residues. V lost 7 bases and J lost 2; bases outside the gene matches: 5. Germline V gene data show CDR1 as SGHTA and CDR2 as FQGNSA. CDR3 in amino acids: CASTKREGPYEQYF. As DNA, the CDR3 is TGTGCCAGCACCAAGCGGGAGGGGCCCTACGAGCAGTACTTC.

This clonotype was counted at least ten times. The chain links TRBV19 to TRBJ1-2; D is unresolved. The CDR3 length is 14 residues. Trimming took 3 bases from V and 4 from J, leaving 12 bases between them. Germline CDR1 LNHDA, CDR2 SQIVND (reference sequence). The chain's CDR3 is CASSIFEGSYGYTF. DNA of the CDR3: TGTGCCAGTAGTATTTTCGAGGGTTCCTATGGCTACACCTTC.

This clonotype was seen ten or more times. CDR3 DNA sequence: TGTGCCAGCACCATAGGACAGGGAGTTAATTCACCCCTCCACTTT. It yields the protein CASTIGQGVNSPLHF. V is TRBV6-1 and J is TRBJ1-6; 8 bases align to TRBD1. The length of the CDR3 is 15 residues. Germline-derived CDR1 and CDR2 are MNHNS and SASEGT. V lost 7 bases to trimming and J lost 6 bases; unmatched junction nucleotides: 8.

The chain is built from TRBV6-2 or TRBV6-3 and TRBJ1-1; D unresolved. CDR1 MNHEY and CDR2 SVGEGT come from the germline V gene. This CDR3 is 13 amino acids long. V lost 7 bases, J lost 3 bases, and 12 bases lay in between. Here the CDR3 DNA reads TGTGCCAGCACCTCACAAAGTTACACTGAAGCTTTCTTT. Protein sequence: CASTSQSYTEAFF.

This clonotype was observed many times. The chain couples TRBV7-2 to TRBJ2-5, with 7 bases fitting TRBD2. In germline, CDR1 is SGHTA, CDR2 FQGNSA. With 6 bases clipped from V and 2 bases from J, the junction kept 6 bases outside the gene matches. The CDR3 loop spans 14 amino acids. CDR3 residues: CASRHASGQETQYF. CDR3 coding DNA: TGTGCCAGCAGGCATGCTAGCGGACAAGAGACCCAGTACTTC.

This clonotype occurred a few times. The V and J genes are TRBV18 and TRBJ1-5; 11 bases are shared with TRBD1. There are 15 residues in the CDR3. Germline V gene data show CDR1 as KGHSH and CDR2 as LQKENI. V lost 6 bases, J lost 5 bases, and 6 bases stayed unmatched. The CDR3 spells CASSLDRGQYQPQHF. CDR3 sequence (DNA): TGTGCCAGCTCCCTGGACAGGGGGCAGTATCAGCCCCAGCATTTT.

This clonotype turned up a few times. CDR3 sequence (DNA): TGTGCCAGCACCGAAAGGGACAGGGAGACCCAGTACTTC. As protein: CASTERDRETQYF. The chain couples TRBV6-1 to TRBJ2-5; 8 nucleotides align to TRBD1. This CDR3 region has 13 residues. The V segment lost 7 bases and the J segment 5 bases; nucleotides outside the gene matches: 6. Germline V gives CDR1 MNHNS, CDR2 SASEGT.

This clonotype has ten or more counts. This chain connects TRBV19 to TRBJ1-2; possibly TRBD1 for D (5 bases). This CDR3 is 16 amino acids long. V was trimmed by 7 bases and J by 4 bases, leaving 22 bases between them. Per the germline V gene, CDR1 is LNHDA and CDR2 is SQIVND (reference sequence). The CDR3 nucleotides read TGTGCCAGTATTCGGACAAGGGACGACGCGACCTATGGCTACACCTTC. Amino acid sequence: CASIRTRDDATYGYTF.

This rearrangement joins TRBV28 to TRBJ2-7; D might be TRBD2 (7 bases). The CDR3 runs to 16 residues. Trimming pared 6 bases from V and 2 bases from J, leaving 20 bases between. Germline lookup yields CDR1 MDHEN and CDR2 SYDVKM. The CDR3 bases are TGTGCCAGCAGCCCCGGGGTGGGGGGGGGCGCCTACGAGCAGTACTTC. Its translation is CASSPGVGGGAYEQYF.

The V call is TRBV19, the J call TRBJ2-5, with D maybe TRBD1 (6 bases). CDR1 is LNHDA and CDR2 is SQIVND in the germline V gene (reference sequence). Trimming removed 3 bases from V and 1 base from J, with 9 bases in between. This CDR3 is 14 amino acids long. The CDR3: CASSMGRGQETQYF. The CDR3 region has the DNA TGTGCCAGTAGTATGGGCAGGGGCCAAGAGACCCAGTACTTC. Supplemented by reference TRBV19 and TRBJ2-5, the full variable domain reads DGGITQSPKYLFRKEGQNVTLSCEQNLNHDAMYWYRQDPGQGLRLIYYSQIVNDFQKGDIAEGYSVSREKKESFPLTVTSAQKNPTAFYLCASSMGRGQETQYFGPGTRLLVL.

Many counts were recorded for this clonotype. The chain carries TRBV20-1 and TRBJ1-2, with 7 bases lining up with TRBD1. Germline values: CDR1 DFQATT, CDR2 SNEGSKA (reference sequence). Trimming removed 0 bases from V and 6 bases from J; junction bases left unmatched: 4. CDR3 size: 13 residues. DNA of the CDR3: TGCAGTGCTAGAGATGACAGGGAAAATGGCTACACCTTC. Its translation: CSARDDRENGYTF.

This clonotype was detected ten times or more. This chain links TRBV28 with TRBJ2-7, with 14 bases identical to TRBD2. The CDR3 totals 16 residues. Germline CDR1 and CDR2: MDHEN and SYDVKM. V shed 5 bases, J shed 0 bases, and the junction held 3 bases outside the gene matches. The CDR3 DNA is TGTGCCAGCAGTAGGACTAGCGGGAGGAGCTCCTACGAGCAGTACTTC. This codes for CASSRTSGRSSYEQYF.

This clonotype was seen at least ten times. The chain uses TRBV27 and TRBJ2-1; D remains unclear. The CDR3 contains 15 residues. The germline V gene encodes CDR1 MNHEY and CDR2 SMNVEV (reference sequence). Trimming pared 0 bases from V and 2 bases from J, leaving 8 bases between. The CDR3 sequence is CASSLSLGPYNEQFF. The CDR3 DNA sequence: TGTGCCAGCAGTTTATCGTTAGGTCCCTACAATGAGCAGTTCTTC.

This clonotype was picked up many times. The V and J genes are TRBV29-1 and TRBJ2-7, with D tentatively TRBD2 (5 bases). The CDR3 runs 12 residues. The ends were cut back, 6 bases at V and 3 bases at J, with 12 bases in the middle. CDR1 is SQVTM and CDR2 is ANQGSEA in the germline V gene. CDR3 residues: CSVRVGNYEQYF. CDR3 nucleotides: TGCAGCGTGAGGGTCGGGAACTACGAGCAGTACTTC.

This chain's CDR3 is CASSRRAGTSRDEQYF. In nucleotides, the CDR3 is TGCGCCAGCAGCCGACGGGCCGGGACTAGCAGGGACGAGCAGTACTTC. V usage is TRBV4-1 and J usage is TRBJ2-7; 9 bases are a match to TRBD2. The CDR3 covers 16 residues. V lost 4 bases to trimming and J lost 5 bases; unmatched junction nucleotides: 12. In germline, CDR1 is MGHRA, CDR2 YSYEKL.

On this clonotype: One junction end disagrees with the germline gene, perhaps due to a read error. The chain has TRBV3-1 and TRBJ2-7; maybe TRBD1 (6 bases). The CDR3 covers 17 residues. Germline V gene sequence: CDR1 LGHDT, CDR2 YNNKEL (reference sequence). The CDR3 DNA follows: TGTGCCGGCAGCCCTACCGTAGTGGGGGCCACTTCCTACGAGCAGTACTTC. Its protein product is CAGSPTVVGATSYEQYF.

Many counts were recorded for this clonotype. The chain joins TRBV18 to TRBJ1-5, with D unclear. The germline V and J ends were trimmed by 3 bases and 0 bases, with 6 bases remaining between them. The CDR3 is 14 residues long. Germline V gene lookup returns CDR1 KGHSH and CDR2 LQKENI. CDR3 DNA: TGTGCCAGCTCACCGGCCTTTAGCAATCAGCCCCAGCATTTT. Encoded protein: CASSPAFSNQPQHF. Together with reference TRBV18 and TRBJ1-5, the CDR3 gives the full variable domain: NAGVMQNPRHLVRRRGQEARLRCSPMKGHSHVYWYRQLPEEGLKFMVYLQKENIIDESGMPKERFSAEFPKEGPSILRIQQVVRGDSAAYFCASSPAFSNQPQHFGDGTRLSIL.